The sample holds a few counts of the clone carrying this T cell receptor (beta chain). Its antigen remains unidentified. The CDR3 totals 16 residues. With 3 bases removed from V and 3 bases from J, the gap between germline ends came to 15 bases. The record originates from a study of beta chain features in type 1 diabetes. Study as a whole: Sorted cell examination encompassed over 90,000,000 cells across all samples.

The isolated RNA, all of it, was reverse transcribed, so expressed TCRB transcripts were what got sequenced. Method: immunoSEQ multiplex PCR; TCRdb's copy keeps in-frame clones and lacks some. The data hold 350,000 to 450,000 clones, with about 15% observed a single time. Notes on the study in general: The influence of HLA type on TCRB rearrangement stayed undetermined. The naive, central memory and Treg TCRB repertoires of patients appeared to be more similar to one another than those of healthy donors.

CD4+ naive, central memory, regulatory and stem cell-like memory subsets were isolated by sorting on CD45RO/CCR7/CD25/CD127/CD95/CD27. This sequence joins TRBV23-1 and TRBJ1-3, with D perhaps matching TRBD1 (6 bases). TRBV23-1 qualifies as an ORF whose function is uncertain. The sequence was obtained from a woman aged 18 to 35 in good health. Sequences were obtained from naive CD4+ T cells from blood. The CDR3 protein is CASSQSRGRDGNTIYF. DNA of the CDR3: TGCGCCAGCAGTCAGTCCAGGGGAAGGGATGGAAACACCATATATTTT.